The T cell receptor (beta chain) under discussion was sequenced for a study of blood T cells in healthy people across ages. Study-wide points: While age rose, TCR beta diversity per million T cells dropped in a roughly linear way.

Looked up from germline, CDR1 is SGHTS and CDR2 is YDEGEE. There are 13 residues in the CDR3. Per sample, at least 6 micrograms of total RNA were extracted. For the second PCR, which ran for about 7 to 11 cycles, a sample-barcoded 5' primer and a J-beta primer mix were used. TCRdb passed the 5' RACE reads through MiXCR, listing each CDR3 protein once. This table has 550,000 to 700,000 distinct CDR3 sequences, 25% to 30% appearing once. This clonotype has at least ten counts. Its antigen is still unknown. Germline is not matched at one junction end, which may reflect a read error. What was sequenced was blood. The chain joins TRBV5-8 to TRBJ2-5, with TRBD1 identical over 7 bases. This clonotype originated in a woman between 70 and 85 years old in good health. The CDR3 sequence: CASSLTGSGQTIF. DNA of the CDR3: TGTGCCAGCAGCTTGACGGGTTCGGGACAGACGATCTTC.